This T cell receptor beta chain was identified during a study of T-cell memory formation after mild COVID-19. TCRdb processed the 5' RACE reads anew with MiXCR; each CDR3 protein has one entry. The table shows about 340,000 distinct CDR3 sequences, with approximately 13% occurring only once. At least ten counts were recorded for this clonotype. Specimen: PBMCs or a T cell subset sorted from them (not recorded which). The sequence came from a man between 18 and 29 years old who had mild COVID-19 (a few samples of this study predate the infection). Cell type and time point are not known.

The CDR3 sequence is CASSELRTSGLSTDTQYF. In DNA, the CDR3 is TGTGCCAGCAGTGAACTCCGGACTAGCGGGCTTAGCACAGATACGCAGTATTTT. This chain joins TRBV6-1 and TRBJ2-3, with 11 nucleotides matching TRBD2. This CDR3 spans 18 amino acids. Germline V gives CDR1 MNHNS, CDR2 SASEGT. Trimming removed 2 bases from V and 0 bases from J; junction bases left unmatched: 7.